The present T cell receptor (beta chain) was sequenced within a study of T cell responses to AZD1222 COVID-19 vaccine. Study results and limitations: Spike-specific TCR breadth and depth both grew after two AZD1222 doses.

Profiled with immunoSEQ multiplex PCR; TCRdb holds only in-frame clones, not every one. Among some 96,000 clones, about 81% were seen once, and the ten largest hold 11% to 15%. Losses at the gene ends were 5 bases for V and 10 bases for J; bases not matched to a gene: 4. This CDR3 region has 12 residues. To note about this clone: What it recognizes is unknown.

Sequencing was performed on peripheral blood, taken 28 days after the second AZD1222 dose. The source is an adult who received the AZD1222 COVID-19 vaccine. V gene TRBV12-3 or TRBV12-4 combines with J gene TRBJ2-1; 8 bases match TRBD2. CDR3 amino acids: CASSPGGREQFF. The CDR3 bases are TGTGCCAGCAGTCCGGGGGGGCGGGAGCAGTTCTTC.